A selection of T cell receptor beta chains follows, all from one sample in a study of T-cell memory formation after mild COVID-19. Each CDR3 protein gets one entry after TCRdb re-called the 5' RACE reads with MiXCR. The sample contains 350,000 to 500,000 distinct CDR3 sequences, less than 25% of which appear only once. The sequencing input was PBMCs or a T cell subset sorted from them (not recorded which). These receptors originate from an adult woman who had mild COVID-19 (a few samples of this study predate the infection). Cell type and time point are not known. The conserved cysteine and the conserved F or W are not part of the CDR3 here. The D gene is left open where the match is weak.

CDR3 length	D gene	V gene	J gene	CDR3 protein
14	TRBD1	TRBV7-9	TRBJ2-3	ASSSLGTASTDTQY
13	NA	TRBV5-1	TRBJ2-3	ASSRLGGSTDTQY
11	NA	TRBV4-1	TRBJ2-7	ASSRIEVYEQY
11	NA	TRBV7-2	TRBJ1-2	ASRGRLVGSYT
17	TRBD2	TRBV6-5	TRBJ2-7	ASSYSLSRLRGGAYEQY
15	NA	TRBV7-6	TRBJ2-3	ASSLGLARTSTDTQY
9	NA	TRBV7-2	TRBJ2-1	ASSPPDEQF
13	TRBD2	TRBV12-5	TRBJ2-3	ASGPQRDYTDTQY
14	TRBD1	TRBV15	TRBJ2-3	ATSRRRGAGGHTQY
10	NA	TRBV2	TRBJ2-7	ASSGPSYEQY
12	NA	TRBV20-1	TRBJ2-1	SARARPSYNEQF
14	TRBD2	TRBV7-2	TRBJ2-5	ASSLLGLAVQETQY
12	TRBD2	TRBV11-3	TRBJ2-2	ASSTRTSPGELF
13	NA	TRBV19	TRBJ2-2	ASSIIGQHTGELF
15	TRBD2	TRBV5-1	TRBJ2-3	ASSPLGGLDFPDTQY
13	TRBD2	TRBV29-1	TRBJ2-3	SVEDPRWEGDTQY
13	TRBD1	TRBV4-1	TRBJ2-1	ASSQVQGLYNEQF
13	TRBD2	TRBV5-4	TRBJ2-1	ASSYGGLADNEQF
14	NA	TRBV12-3/TRBV12-4	TRBJ2-3	ASSPFGGTLTDTQY
11	NA	TRBV29-1	TRBJ1-4	SVLEATNEKLF
11	NA	TRBV7-3	TRBJ2-1	ASSLQDPGEQF
13	NA	TRBV5-1	TRBJ1-1	ASSPWDGMNTEAF
14	TRBD2	TRBV7-2	TRBJ2-3	ASSSAGTSATDTQY
14	TRBD2	TRBV6-2/TRBV6-3	TRBJ2-1	ASSYSRLAGTNEQF
12	NA	TRBV5-6	TRBJ2-2	ASSLGGVTGELF
13	TRBD2	TRBV12-3/TRBV12-4	TRBJ2-3	ASSPKRGVGDTQY
12	NA	TRBV5-5	TRBJ2-7	ASSLSGTVYEQY
16	TRBD1	TRBV12-3/TRBV12-4	TRBJ2-6	ASSSLDRVLTGANVLT
13	NA	TRBV4-2	TRBJ2-3	ASSQDWGNTDTQY
10	NA	TRBV30	TRBJ1-5	AWSDDMQPQH
14	NA	TRBV11-2	TRBJ2-3	ASSLGGIGNTDTQY
12	NA	TRBV6-5	TRBJ2-3	ASSYVVGGDTQY
13	NA	TRBV9	TRBJ2-5	ASTPRPGLQETQY
12	NA	TRBV6-2/TRBV6-3	TRBJ2-7	ASSYRTLGGEQY
10	NA	TRBV7-9	TRBJ2-5	ASSLFEETQY
14	NA	TRBV4-1	TRBJ2-1	ASSQGTAPYYNEQF
11	NA	TRBV20-1	TRBJ2-7	SAVGRVIYEQY
12	NA	TRBV5-8	TRBJ1-4	ASSFRQANEKLF
10	NA	TRBV10-3	TRBJ1-1	AISDVAVWAF
11	NA	TRBV6-1	TRBJ1-5	ASSVLGHQPQH
15	TRBD2	TRBV12-3/TRBV12-4	TRBJ2-5	ASSRGRAGATQETQY
14	TRBD2	TRBV6-5	TRBJ2-1	ASSPAAGGFYNEQF
13	NA	TRBV12-3/TRBV12-4	TRBJ2-1	ASSPDVSSYNEQF
16	TRBD2	TRBV7-9	TRBJ2-4	ASSLVSGTRLAKNIQY
14	TRBD2	TRBV24-1	TRBJ2-1	ATSDLGASGYNEQF
13	NA	TRBV7-6	TRBJ2-3	ASSLVTPGVDTQY
10	TRBD1	TRBV20-1	TRBJ1-6	SARTGGSPLH
13	NA	TRBV6-5	TRBJ1-1	ASSYSNRADTEAF
10	NA	TRBV12-3/TRBV12-4	TRBJ2-7	ASSSSSYEQY
12	NA	TRBV6-5	TRBJ2-7	ASSYLDRTYEQY
12	TRBD1	TRBV29-1	TRBJ2-7	SVVTGTVTYEQY
13	TRBD1	TRBV12-3/TRBV12-4	TRBJ1-3	ASSFTTGAGNTIY
13	TRBD2	TRBV20-1	TRBJ2-1	SAGKTGLAGNEQF
14	NA	TRBV11-2	TRBJ2-1	ASSRIGRTAYNEQF
14	NA	TRBV20-1	TRBJ1-1	SARVDGTLSNTEAF